The clone carrying this TCR beta chain was seen a few times. The data are from a study of human T cells and chemical hapten exposure. Study summary: Weekly administration of diphenylcyclopropenone to the scalp of patients continued throughout the approximately 25-week study.

Time point of the sample: patch test 1, 2 weeks after DPC sensitization. Sample treatment: therapeutic diphenylcyclopropenone sensitization with weekly scalp DPC. It was unfractionated whole blood from which total RNA was extracted. In TCRdb, the RACE reads were re-called with MiXCR into one record per CDR3 protein. The sample lists roughly 50,000 distinct CDR3 sequences, 8% to 13% occurring once. With V trimmed by 1 base and J by 2 bases, 8 bases remained unmatched. Germline values: CDR1 SGHKS, CDR2 YYEKEE (reference sequence). The CDR3 sequence is 16 residues long. This TCR came from a woman in her thirties or forties with alopecia areata. Some clones in this sample may be carry-over from other donors' samples. V gene TRBV5-5 combines with J gene TRBJ2-7; 8 bases match TRBD1. This specimen was whole blood, taken in connection with sensitization to the hapten diphenylcyclopropenone (DPC). The CDR3 DNA sequence: TGTGCCAGCAGCTTGTCAACAGGGGGTGACGCCTACGAGCAGTACTTC. Translating gives CASSLSTGGDAYEQYF. The full variable domain, its missing parts supplied by reference TRBV5-5 and TRBJ2-7, is DAGVTQSPTHLIKTRGQQVTLRCSPISGHKSVSWYQQVLGQGPQFIFQYYEKEERGRGNFPDRFSARQFPNYSSELNVNALLLGDSALYLCASSLSTGGDAYEQYFGPGTRLTVT.